Sequencing of this T cell receptor (beta chain) was carried out in a study of type 1 regulatory T cells. Across the study: This in vitro CD4 product, T-allo10, is enriched for Tr1 cells and alloantigen-specific.

J lost 0 bases, V lost 5 bases, and 5 bases had no gene match. Germline CDR1 is SGHRS and CDR2 is YFSETQ. The CDR3 has 14 residues. Study conclusions and caveats: Compared with non-Tr1 cells, Tr1 cells showed a narrower TCR repertoire.

From the reads, TCRdb called clonotypes with MiXCR, one entry per CDR3 protein. The data contain under 6,500 distinct CDR3 sequences, 33% of them singletons. Turning to this clonotype: Its antigen is currently unknown.

The source material was cultured type 1 regulatory T (Tr1) cells, either the whole culture or a sorted fraction (not recorded which). This chain uses TRBV5-1 with TRBJ2-7, with 7 bases identical to TRBD1. The receptor's source is a human donor in good health. In nucleotides, the CDR3 is TGCGCCAGCAGACCAGGGACAGCCTCCTACGAGCAGTACTTC. This translates into CASRPGTASYEQYF.